A selection of T cell receptor beta chains follows, all from one sample in a study of CD4 T cells in relation to SARS-CoV-2 and coronaviruses. No cognate antigen is known for these TCRs. Repertoires were generated with immunoSEQ multiplex PCR, while TCRdb's copy carries only in-frame clones and drops some. This table has about 31,000 clones, around three quarters appearing once. Sequences were obtained from memory CD4+ T cells from PBMCs, cultured in vitro. The source is an adult with COVID-19. The CDR3 runs from the conserved cysteine through the conserved F or W. The D gene is left open where the match is weak. Some rows mark clone size as missing; the rest say once, few, many or name a class of expanded clone.

>TRBJ2-3|-|TRBV11-2|-
CASSINLATSTDTQYF
TGTGCCAGCAGCATCAACCTAGCGACTAGCACAGATACGCAGTATTTT
>TRBJ1-1|-|TRBV3-1/TRBV3-2|few
CASSQGAGEAFF
TGTGCCAGCAGCCAGGGAGCTGGTGAAGCTTTCTTT
>TRBJ2-7|-|TRBV7-2|-
CASGRARSREQYF
TGTGCCAGCGGACGAGCCCGGAGCAGGGAGCAGTACTTC
>TRBJ2-5|TRBD1|TRBV7-2|-
CASSPTPGTGGTETQYF
TGTGCCAGCAGCCCTACGCCCGGGACAGGGGGGACGGAGACCCAGTACTTC
>TRBJ2-3|-|TRBV3-1/TRBV3-2|-
CASSQGLSTDTQYF
TGTGCCAGCAGCCAAGGTCTGAGCACAGATACGCAGTATTTT
>TRBJ2-7|-|TRBV9|-
CASSVGHDKTYEQYF
TGTGCCAGCAGCGTAGGACACGACAAAACCTACGAGCAGTACTTC
>TRBJ2-1|TRBD1|TRBV19|-
CASSPQTGTGSNNEQFF
TGTGCCAGTAGTCCCCAAACGGGGACAGGCTCAAACAATGAGCAGTTCTTC
>TRBJ2-1|TRBD1|TRBV28|-
CASSPLWGQGSYNEQFF
TGTGCCAGCAGTCCTCTATGGGGACAGGGATCCTACAATGAGCAGTTCTTC
>TRBJ2-7|-|TRBV7-9|-
CASSLVSRGSSYEQYF
TGTGCCAGCAGCTTAGTTTCGCGGGGTAGCTCCTACGAGCAGTACTTC
>TRBJ2-6|-|TRBV7-3|few
CASSLPGSSGANVLTF
TGTGCCAGCAGCTTACCCGGATCCTCTGGGGCCAACGTCCTGACTTTC
>TRBJ2-7|-|TRBV6-4|-
CASSDSRLLRREQYF
TGTGCCAGCAGTGACTCTCGACTCCTTCGGCGCGAGCAGTACTTC